The rows below give T cell receptor beta chains drawn from one sample of a study of cytomegalovirus exposure and HLA in healthy donors. Data came from immunoSEQ multiplex PCR; TCRdb stores just in-frame clones and leaves some out. Of 110,000 or so clones in the sample, about three quarters are singletons; the top ten hold approximately 12%. The sequenced material came from PBMCs. The receptors were sampled from a woman between 40 and 50 years old in good health and CMV-seropositive. Each CDR3 is given with its conserved first and last residue. D genes are given only for firm matches. Clone size appears in some rows only: once, few, many, or a class for an expanded clone.

v_gene	abundance	d_gene	j_gene	CDR3aa	CDR3nt
TRBV29-1	.	.	TRBJ2-5	CSVERLVRRTQYF	TGCAGCGTTGAGCGGCTGGTTCGGCGGACCCAGTACTTC
TRBV6-1	.	.	TRBJ1-1	CASSENWANTEAFF	TGTGCCAGCAGTGAAAACTGGGCGAACACTGAAGCTTTCTTT
TRBV9	.	.	TRBJ1-6	CASSVDGPAGSPLHF	TGTGCCAGCAGCGTAGACGGACCCGCGGGGTCACCCCTCCACTTT
TRBV2	.	.	TRBJ1-1	CASSQRENTEAFF	TGTGCCAGCAGTCAAAGAGAGAACACTGAAGCTTTCTTT
TRBV5-5	.	.	TRBJ1-6	CASSRAGYNSPLHF	TGTGCCAGCAGTCGGGCGGGGTATAATTCACCCCTCCACTTT
TRBV9	.	.	TRBJ1-4	CASSGLEGTNEKLFF	TGTGCCAGCAGCGGGCTAGAGGGAACTAATGAAAAACTGTTTTTT
TRBV7-9	once	.	TRBJ2-7	CASSASYEQYF	TGTGCCAGCAGCGCGTCCTACGAGCAGTACTTC
TRBV2	.	.	TRBJ1-1	CASIVVGRMNTEAFF	TGTGCCAGCATAGTTGTAGGGAGAATGAACACTGAAGCTTTCTTT
TRBV7-6	.	TRBD1	TRBJ2-7	CASSFRDSSYEQYF	TGTGCCAGCAGCTTCCGGGACAGTTCCTACGAGCAGTACTTC
TRBV2	.	.	TRBJ1-2	CASSEIFDGYTF	TGTGCCAGCAGTGAAATCTTCGATGGCTACACCTTC
TRBV10-3	.	.	TRBJ1-2	CAITPSVSGGYTF	TGTGCCATCACTCCTTCGGTGTCAGGTGGCTACACCTTC
TRBV7-6	.	.	TRBJ2-3	CASSPIGQSPSTDTQYF	TGTGCCAGCAGCCCCATAGGACAGTCCCCTAGCACAGATACGCAGTATTTT
TRBV30	.	.	TRBJ2-5	CAWSSHGETQYF	TGTGCCTGGAGTTCACATGGAGAGACCCAGTACTTC
TRBV11-2	.	.	TRBJ1-1	CASSPLGHVPNTEAFF	TGTGCCAGCAGCCCCCTAGGTCACGTTCCGAACACTGAAGCTTTCTTT
TRBV2	.	TRBD1	TRBJ2-5	CASRLDRGGETQYF	TGTGCCAGCAGGTTGGACAGGGGTGGGGAGACCCAGTACTTC
TRBV4-1	.	TRBD1	TRBJ2-3	CASSLAGTGVADTQYF	TGCGCCAGCAGCCTAGCCGGGACAGGGGTTGCAGATACGCAGTATTTT
TRBV6-5	.	.	TRBJ1-2	CASSYEQTYGYTF	TGTGCCAGCAGTTACGAACAGACCTATGGCTACACCTTC
TRBV30	.	TRBD2	TRBJ2-1	CAWSRRRGGREQFF	TGTGCCTGGAGTCGTCGGCGGGGGGGCCGCGAGCAGTTCTTC
TRBV7-8	.	TRBD1	TRBJ2-1	CASSRRTGEGVYEQFF	TGTGCCAGCAGCCGCCGGACAGGGGAAGGGGTGTATGAGCAGTTCTTC
TRBV11-2	.	.	TRBJ1-1	CASLTGPMNTEAFF	TGTGCCAGTTTGACAGGACCCATGAACACTGAAGCTTTCTTT
TRBV6-5	.	.	TRBJ2-7	CASSYGQGGSYEQYF	TGTGCCAGCAGTTATGGCCAGGGAGGCAGCTACGAGCAGTACTTC
TRBV6-1	.	.	TRBJ2-4	CASSEAQGIVNIQYF	TGTGCCAGCAGTGAAGCGCAGGGGATTGTAAACATTCAGTACTTC
TRBV30	.	TRBD1	TRBJ1-1	CALDRGLNTEAFF	TGTGCCTTGGACAGGGGTCTGAACACTGAAGCTTTCTTT
TRBV2	.	TRBD1	TRBJ1-3	CASSRGISGNTIYF	TGTGCCAGCAGCAGGGGGATCTCTGGAAACACCATATATTTT
TRBV30	.	.	TRBJ1-1	CAWSAFRSAMNTEAFF	TGTGCCTGGAGTGCCTTCCGGTCCGCCATGAACACTGAAGCTTTCTTT
TRBV7-9	.	TRBD1	TRBJ1-2	CASSSSGGMGYGYTF	TGTGCCAGCAGCTCATCAGGGGGCATGGGCTATGGCTACACCTTC
TRBV9	once	TRBD2	TRBJ2-1	CASSVGLAGGSSYNEQFF	TGTGCCAGCAGCGTAGGACTAGCGGGGGGGTCTTCCTACAATGAGCAGTTCTTC